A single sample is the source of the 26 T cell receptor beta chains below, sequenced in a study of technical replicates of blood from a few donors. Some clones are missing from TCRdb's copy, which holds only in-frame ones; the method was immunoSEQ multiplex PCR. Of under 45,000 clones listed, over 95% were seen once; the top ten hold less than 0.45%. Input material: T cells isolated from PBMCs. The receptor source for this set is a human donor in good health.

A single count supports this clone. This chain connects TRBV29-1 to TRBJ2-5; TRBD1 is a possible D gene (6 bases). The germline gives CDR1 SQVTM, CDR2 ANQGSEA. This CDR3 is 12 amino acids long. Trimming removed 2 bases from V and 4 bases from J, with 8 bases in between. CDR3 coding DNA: TGCAGCGTTGAAACCAGGGGAGAGACCCAGTACTTC. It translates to CSVETRGETQYF.

The CDR3 region is CASSQVDRGYEQYF. The CDR3 nucleotides read TGTGCCAGCAGCCAGGTGGACAGGGGGTACGAGCAGTACTTC. The chain couples TRBV5-4 to TRBJ2-7, with TRBD1 matching 10 bases. Germline V lookup: CDR1 SGHNT, CDR2 YYREEE (reference sequence). V trimming: 4 bases; J trimming: 4 bases; junction bases outside the gene matches: 5. The CDR3 totals 14 residues.

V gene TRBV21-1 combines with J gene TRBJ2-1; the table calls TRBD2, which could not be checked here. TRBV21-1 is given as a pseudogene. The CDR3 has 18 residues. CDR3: CASSKVESGGSSYNEQFF. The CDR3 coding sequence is TGTGCCAGCAGCAAAGTAGAGAGCGGGGGTAGCTCCTACAATGAGCAGTTCTTC.

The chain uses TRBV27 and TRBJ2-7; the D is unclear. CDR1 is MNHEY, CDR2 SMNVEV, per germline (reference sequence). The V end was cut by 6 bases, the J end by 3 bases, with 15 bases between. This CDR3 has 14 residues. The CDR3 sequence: CASSASVTRYEQYF. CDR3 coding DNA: TGTGCCAGCAGCGCTTCGGTTACTCGCTACGAGCAGTACTTC.

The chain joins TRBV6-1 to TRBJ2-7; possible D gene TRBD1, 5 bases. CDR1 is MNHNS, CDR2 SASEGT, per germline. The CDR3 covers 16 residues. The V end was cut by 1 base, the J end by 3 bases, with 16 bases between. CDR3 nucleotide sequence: TGTGCCAGCAGTGAAGGACAGCCCAGAGGCCGCTACGAGCAGTACTTC. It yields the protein CASSEGQPRGRYEQYF.

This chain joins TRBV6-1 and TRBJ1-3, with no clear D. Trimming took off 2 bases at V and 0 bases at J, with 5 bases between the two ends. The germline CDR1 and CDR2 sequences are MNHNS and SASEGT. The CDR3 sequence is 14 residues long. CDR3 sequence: CASSEQFSGNTIYF. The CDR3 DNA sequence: TGTGCCAGCAGTGAACAGTTCTCTGGAAACACCATATATTTT.

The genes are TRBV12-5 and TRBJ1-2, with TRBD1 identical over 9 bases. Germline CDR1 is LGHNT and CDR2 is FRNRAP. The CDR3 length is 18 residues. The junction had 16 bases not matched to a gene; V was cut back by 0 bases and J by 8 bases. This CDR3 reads CASGLVRTGEWTLSGYTF. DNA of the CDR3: TGTGCTAGTGGTTTGGTAAGGACAGGGGAATGGACCCTTTCGGGCTACACCTTC.

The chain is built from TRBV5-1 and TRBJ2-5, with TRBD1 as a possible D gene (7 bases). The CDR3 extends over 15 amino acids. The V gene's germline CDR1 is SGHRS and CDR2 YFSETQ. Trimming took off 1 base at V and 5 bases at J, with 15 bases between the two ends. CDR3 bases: TGCGCCAGCAGCTTGTCCGACAGGGAGGTCGAGACCCAGTACTTC. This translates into CASSLSDREVETQYF.

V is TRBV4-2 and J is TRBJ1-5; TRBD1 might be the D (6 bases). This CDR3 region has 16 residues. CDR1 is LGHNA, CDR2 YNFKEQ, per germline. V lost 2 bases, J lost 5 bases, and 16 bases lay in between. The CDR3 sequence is CASSQMVQGEDQPQHF. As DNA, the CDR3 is TGTGCCAGCAGCCAAATGGTACAGGGTGAGGATCAGCCCCAGCATTTT.

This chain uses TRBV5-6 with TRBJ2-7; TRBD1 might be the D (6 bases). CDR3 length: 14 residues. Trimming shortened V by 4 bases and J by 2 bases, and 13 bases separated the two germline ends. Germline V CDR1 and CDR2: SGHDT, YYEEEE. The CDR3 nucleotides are TGTGCCAGCAGCGTGGGTCAGGGGCCCTACGAGCAGTACTTC. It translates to CASSVGQGPYEQYF.

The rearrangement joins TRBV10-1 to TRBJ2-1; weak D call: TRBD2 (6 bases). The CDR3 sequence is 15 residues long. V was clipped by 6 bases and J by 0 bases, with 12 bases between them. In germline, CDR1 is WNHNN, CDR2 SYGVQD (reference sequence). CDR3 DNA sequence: TGCGCCAGCAGCGGAGGGCCGAGCTCCTACAATGAGCAGTTCTTC. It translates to CASSGGPSSYNEQFF.

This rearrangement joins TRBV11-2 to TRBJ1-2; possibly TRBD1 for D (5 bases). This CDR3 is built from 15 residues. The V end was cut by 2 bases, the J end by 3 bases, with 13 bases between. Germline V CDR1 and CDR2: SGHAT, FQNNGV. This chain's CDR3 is CASSLWQGGDYGYTF. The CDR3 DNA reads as TGTGCCAGCAGCTTATGGCAGGGAGGTGACTATGGCTACACCTTC.

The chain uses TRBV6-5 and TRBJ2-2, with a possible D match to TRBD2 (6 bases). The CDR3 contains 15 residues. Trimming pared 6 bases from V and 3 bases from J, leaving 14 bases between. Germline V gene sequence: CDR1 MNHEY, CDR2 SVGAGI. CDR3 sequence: CASSPIGGYTGELFF. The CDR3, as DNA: TGTGCCAGCAGCCCCATCGGAGGGTACACCGGGGAGCTGTTTTTT.

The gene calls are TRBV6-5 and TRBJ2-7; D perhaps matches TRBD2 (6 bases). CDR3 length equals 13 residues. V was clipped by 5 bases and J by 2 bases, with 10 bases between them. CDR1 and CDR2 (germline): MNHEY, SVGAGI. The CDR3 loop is CASSPRGTYEQYF. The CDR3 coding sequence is TGTGCCAGCAGTCCTCGGGGGACCTACGAGCAGTACTTC.

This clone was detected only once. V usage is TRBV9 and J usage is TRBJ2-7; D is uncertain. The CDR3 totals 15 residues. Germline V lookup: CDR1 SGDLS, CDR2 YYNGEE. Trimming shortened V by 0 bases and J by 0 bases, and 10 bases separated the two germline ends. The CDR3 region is CASSVAPGASYEQYF. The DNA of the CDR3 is TGTGCCAGCAGCGTAGCGCCTGGAGCCTCCTACGAGCAGTACTTC.

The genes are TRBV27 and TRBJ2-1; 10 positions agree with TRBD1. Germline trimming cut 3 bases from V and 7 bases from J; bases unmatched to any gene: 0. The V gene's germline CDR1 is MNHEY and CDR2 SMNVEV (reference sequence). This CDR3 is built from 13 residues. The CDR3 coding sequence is TGTGCCAGCAGTTTGGGACAGGGGAATGAGCAGTTCTTC. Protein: CASSLGQGNEQFF.

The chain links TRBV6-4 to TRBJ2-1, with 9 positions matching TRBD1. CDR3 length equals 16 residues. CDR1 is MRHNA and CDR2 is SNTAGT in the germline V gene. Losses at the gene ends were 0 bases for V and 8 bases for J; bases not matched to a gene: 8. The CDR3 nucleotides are TGTGCCAGCAGTGACTCGGGGACAGGGAGGTTTGATGAGCAGTTCTTC. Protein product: CASSDSGTGRFDEQFF.

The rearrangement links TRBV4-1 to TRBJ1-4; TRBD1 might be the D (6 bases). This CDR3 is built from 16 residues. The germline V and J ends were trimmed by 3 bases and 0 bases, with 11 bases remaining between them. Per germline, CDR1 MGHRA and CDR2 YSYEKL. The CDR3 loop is CASSQDSSATNEKLFF. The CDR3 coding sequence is TGCGCCAGCAGCCAGGACAGTTCTGCAACTAATGAAAAACTGTTTTTT.

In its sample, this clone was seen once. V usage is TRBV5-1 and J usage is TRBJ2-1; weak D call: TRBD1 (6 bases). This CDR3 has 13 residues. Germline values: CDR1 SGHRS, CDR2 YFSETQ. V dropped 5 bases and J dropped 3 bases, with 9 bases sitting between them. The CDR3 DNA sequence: TGCGCCAGCAGTCACAGGGACTACAATGAGCAGTTCTTC. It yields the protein CASSHRDYNEQFF.

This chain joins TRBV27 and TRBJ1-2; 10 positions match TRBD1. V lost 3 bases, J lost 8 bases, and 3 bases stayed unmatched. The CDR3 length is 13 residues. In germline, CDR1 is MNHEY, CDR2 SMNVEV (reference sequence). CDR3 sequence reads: CASSFPGQGGYTF. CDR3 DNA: TGTGCCAGCAGTTTCCCGGGACAGGGGGGCTACACCTTC.

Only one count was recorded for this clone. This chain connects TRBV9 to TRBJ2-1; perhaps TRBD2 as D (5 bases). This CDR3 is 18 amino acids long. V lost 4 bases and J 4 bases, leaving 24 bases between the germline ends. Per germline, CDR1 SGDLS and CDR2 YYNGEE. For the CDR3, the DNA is TGTGCCAGCAGCCCAATTAAACGACCGTCGAGGACTTACAATGAGCAGTTCTTC. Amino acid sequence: CASSPIKRPSRTYNEQFF.

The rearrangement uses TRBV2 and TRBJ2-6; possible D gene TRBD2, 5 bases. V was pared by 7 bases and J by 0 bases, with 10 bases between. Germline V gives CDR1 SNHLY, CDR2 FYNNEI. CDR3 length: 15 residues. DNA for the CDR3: TGTGCCAGCAATCCAGCGGCCTCTGGGGCCAACGTCCTGACTTTC. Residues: CASNPAASGANVLTF. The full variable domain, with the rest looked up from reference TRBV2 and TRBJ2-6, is EPEVTQTPSHQVTQMGQEVILRCVPISNHLYFYWYRQILGQKVEFLVSFYNNEISEKSEIFDDQFSVERPDGSNFTLKIRSTKLEDSAMYFCASNPAASGANVLTFGAGSRLTVL.

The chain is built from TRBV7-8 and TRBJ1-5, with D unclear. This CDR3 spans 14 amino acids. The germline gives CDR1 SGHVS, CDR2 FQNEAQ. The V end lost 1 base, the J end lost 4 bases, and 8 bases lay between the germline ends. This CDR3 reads CASSLGGRNQPQHF. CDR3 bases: TGTGCCAGCAGCTTAGGAGGGAGAAATCAGCCCCAGCATTTT.

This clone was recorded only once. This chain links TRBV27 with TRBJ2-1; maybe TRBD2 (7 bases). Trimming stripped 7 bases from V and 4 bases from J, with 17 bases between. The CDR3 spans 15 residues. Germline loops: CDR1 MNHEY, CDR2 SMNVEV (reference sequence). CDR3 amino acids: CASKPGGAGYNEQFF. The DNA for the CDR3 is TGTGCCAGCAAACCGGGGGGCGCGGGATACAATGAGCAGTTCTTC.

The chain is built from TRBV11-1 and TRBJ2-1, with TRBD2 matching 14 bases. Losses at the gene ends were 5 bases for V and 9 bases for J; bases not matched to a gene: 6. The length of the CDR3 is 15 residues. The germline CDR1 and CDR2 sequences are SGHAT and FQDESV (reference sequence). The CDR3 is CASSPVGLAGGEQFF. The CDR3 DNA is TGTGCCAGCAGCCCGGTAGGACTAGCGGGAGGTGAGCAGTTCTTC.

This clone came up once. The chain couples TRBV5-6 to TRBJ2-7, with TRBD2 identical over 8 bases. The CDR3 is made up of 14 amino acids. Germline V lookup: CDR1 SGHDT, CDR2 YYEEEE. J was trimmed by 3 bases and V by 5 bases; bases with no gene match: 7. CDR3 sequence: CASRTAGAIYEQYF. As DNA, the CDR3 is TGTGCCAGCAGGACAGCGGGAGCTATCTACGAGCAGTACTTC.